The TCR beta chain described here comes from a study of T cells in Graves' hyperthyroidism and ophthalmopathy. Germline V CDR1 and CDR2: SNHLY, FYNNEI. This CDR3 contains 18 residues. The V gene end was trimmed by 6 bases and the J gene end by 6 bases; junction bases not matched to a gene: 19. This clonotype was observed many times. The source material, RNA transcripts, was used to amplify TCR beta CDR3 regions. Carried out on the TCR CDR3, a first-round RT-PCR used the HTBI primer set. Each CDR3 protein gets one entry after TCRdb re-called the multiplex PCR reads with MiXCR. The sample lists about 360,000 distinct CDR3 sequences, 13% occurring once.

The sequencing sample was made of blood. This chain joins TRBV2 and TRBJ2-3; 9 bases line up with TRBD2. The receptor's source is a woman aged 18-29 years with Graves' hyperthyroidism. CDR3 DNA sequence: TGTGCCAGCAGAAAATGGAATGCGGGACTAGCAAAGACCGATACGCAGTATTTT. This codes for CASRKWNAGLAKTDTQYF.